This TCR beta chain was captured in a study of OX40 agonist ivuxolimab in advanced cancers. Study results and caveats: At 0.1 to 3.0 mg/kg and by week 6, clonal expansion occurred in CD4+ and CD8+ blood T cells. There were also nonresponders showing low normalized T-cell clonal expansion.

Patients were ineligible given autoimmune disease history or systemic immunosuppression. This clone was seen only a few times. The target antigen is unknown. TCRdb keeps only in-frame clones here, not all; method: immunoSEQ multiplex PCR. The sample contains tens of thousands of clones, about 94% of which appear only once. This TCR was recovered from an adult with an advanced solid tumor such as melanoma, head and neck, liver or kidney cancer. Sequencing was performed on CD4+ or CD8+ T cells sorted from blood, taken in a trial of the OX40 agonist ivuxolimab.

The CDR3 is CASSLDQGRAQYF. CDR3 bases: TGTGCCAGCAGCTTAGATCAGGGCCGGGCCCAGTACTTC. This chain joins TRBV11-2 and TRBJ2-5, with a possible D match to TRBD1 (5 bases). The CDR3 consists of 13 residues. Germline V gene sequence: CDR1 SGHAT, CDR2 FQNNGV. V lost 0 bases and J lost 9, with 11 bases in between.